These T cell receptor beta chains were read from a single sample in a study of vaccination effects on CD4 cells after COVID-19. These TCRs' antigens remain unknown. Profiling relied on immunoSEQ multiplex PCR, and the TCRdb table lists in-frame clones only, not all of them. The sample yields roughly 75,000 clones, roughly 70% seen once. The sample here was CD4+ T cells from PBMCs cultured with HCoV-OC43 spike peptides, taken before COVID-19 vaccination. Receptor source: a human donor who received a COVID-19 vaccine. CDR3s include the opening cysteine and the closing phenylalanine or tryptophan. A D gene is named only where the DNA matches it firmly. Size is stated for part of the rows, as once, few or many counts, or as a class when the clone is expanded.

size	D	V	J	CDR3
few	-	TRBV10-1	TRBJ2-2	CASSEMSKTGELFF
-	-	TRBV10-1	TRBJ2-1	CASSDPGFDEQFF
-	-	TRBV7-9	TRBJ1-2	CASSFTETYGYTF
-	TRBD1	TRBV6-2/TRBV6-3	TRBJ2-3	CASGRQGLTDTQYF
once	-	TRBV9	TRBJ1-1	CASSVAVSPGTEAFF
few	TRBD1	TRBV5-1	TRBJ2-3	CASSLDRQGADTQYF
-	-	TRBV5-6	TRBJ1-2	CASSLGGLGGYTF
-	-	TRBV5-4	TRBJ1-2	CASSLVAGQGYGYTF
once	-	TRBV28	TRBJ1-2	CASSLGPSSGYTF
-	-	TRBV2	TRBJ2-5	CASSGTDQETQYF
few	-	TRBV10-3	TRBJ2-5	CAIRDGGATTQETQYF
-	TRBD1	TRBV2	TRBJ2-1	CASSLGQGSQQFF
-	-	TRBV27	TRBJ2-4	CASRARGAENIQYF
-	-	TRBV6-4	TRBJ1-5	CASPNRARGNQPQHF
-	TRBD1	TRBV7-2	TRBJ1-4	CASSLRPWTGGEKLFF
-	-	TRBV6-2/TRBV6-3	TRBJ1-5	CASSPPRQGRNQPQHF
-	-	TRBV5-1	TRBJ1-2	CASSLVGERGYTF
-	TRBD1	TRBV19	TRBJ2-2	CATEEGTALNTGELFF
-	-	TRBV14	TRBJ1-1	CASSQVTGAPTEAFF
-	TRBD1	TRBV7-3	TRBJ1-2	CASSPEPTGVGGYTF
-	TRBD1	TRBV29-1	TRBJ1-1	CSVVYRGPTEAFF
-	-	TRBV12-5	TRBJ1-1	CASGQGRYTEAFF
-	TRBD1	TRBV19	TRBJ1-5	CASSTGQGHQPQHF
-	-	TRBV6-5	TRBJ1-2	CATQSRDYGYTF
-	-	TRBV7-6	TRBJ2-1	CASSGRYLRSYNEQFF
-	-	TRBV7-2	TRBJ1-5	CASRFLGTNQPQHF
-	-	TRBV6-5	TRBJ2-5	CASSYSWRVETQYF
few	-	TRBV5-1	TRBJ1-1	CASSLGETANTEAFF
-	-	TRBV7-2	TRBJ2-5	CASSLAKGIETQYF
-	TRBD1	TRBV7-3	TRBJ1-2	CASSATGNYGYTF
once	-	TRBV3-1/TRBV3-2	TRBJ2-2	CASSQYTNIRAGELFF
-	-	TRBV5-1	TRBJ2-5	CASQVRDRIQETQYF
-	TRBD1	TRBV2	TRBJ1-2	CASSEAGQGGVYGYTF
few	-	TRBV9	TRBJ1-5	CASSVGGDSNQPQHF
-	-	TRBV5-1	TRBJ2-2	CASSLGTDTGELFF
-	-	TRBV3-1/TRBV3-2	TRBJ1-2	CASSQGYERYYGYTF
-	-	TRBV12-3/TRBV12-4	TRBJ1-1	CASTPAGNTEAFF
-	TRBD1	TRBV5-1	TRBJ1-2	CASSPTGTVNYGYTF
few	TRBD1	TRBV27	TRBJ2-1	CASSIRQGAYNEQFF
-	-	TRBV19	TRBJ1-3	CASTSDQAGNTIYF
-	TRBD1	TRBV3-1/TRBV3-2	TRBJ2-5	CASSQDRQETQYF
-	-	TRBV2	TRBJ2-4	CASSGPLAKNIQYF
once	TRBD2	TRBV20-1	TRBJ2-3	CSASWGGRTDTQYF
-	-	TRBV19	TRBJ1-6	CASSIGRGSPLHF
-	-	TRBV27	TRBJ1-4	CASSSQGTANEKLFF
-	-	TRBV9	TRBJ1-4	CASSVVGTTNEKLFF
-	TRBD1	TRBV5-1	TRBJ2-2	CASSITTGINTGELFF
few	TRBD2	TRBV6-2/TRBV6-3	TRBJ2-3	CASSQTPFSRGSDTQYF
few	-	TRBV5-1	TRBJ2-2	CASSLGSAVGNTGELFF
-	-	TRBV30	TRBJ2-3	CAWRPNHSTDTQYF
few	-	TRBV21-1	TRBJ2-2	CASSDNHGQGFRFRELFF
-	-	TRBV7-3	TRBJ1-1	CASSSSGPNTEAFF
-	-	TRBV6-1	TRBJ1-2	CASSEGRGGYTF
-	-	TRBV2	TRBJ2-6	CASSSPDGYLSGANVLTF
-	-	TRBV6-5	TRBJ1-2	CASRVDPSYGYTF
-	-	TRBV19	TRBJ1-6	CASSIGLLARSYNSPLHF
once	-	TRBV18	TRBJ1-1	CASSDSRDTEAFF
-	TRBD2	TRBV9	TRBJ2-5	CASSRRPGLAPGEETQYF
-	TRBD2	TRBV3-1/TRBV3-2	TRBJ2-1	CASSSQLAGVLTNNEQFF